Reported below is one TCR beta chain. What it binds is not known. With the Oncomine TCR Beta short-read assay, DNA from cultured CD4+ T cells was sequenced. MiXCR, run by TCRdb on the PCR reads, gives a single entry per CDR3 protein. The sample lists roughly 20,000 distinct CDR3 sequences; about 59% were seen once. The data derive from a study of vaccination and CD4 T cells after COVID-19. Across the whole study: Overlapping SARS-CoV-2, HCoV-NL63, HCoV-OC43 and HCoV-229E spike peptides were used to stimulate cells.

Treatment meaning: approximately nine-day PBMC culture with coronavirus spike peptide pools or control peptides (ViraFEST assay). Peptide pool stimulation in ViraFEST expanded antigen-specific T cells, whose TCRs were then sequenced. Fresh medium (containing IL-2) replaced half the medium on days 3 and 7. The CDR3 has 15 residues. Germline V gene data show CDR1 as SNHLY and CDR2 as FYNNEI. V lost 0 bases and J lost 1, with 8 bases in between. The chain couples TRBV2 to TRBJ2-3; the D gene is possibly TRBD2 (5 bases). This TCR was sampled from a human donor who received a COVID-19 vaccine. This material consisted of CD4+ T cells from blood, cultured in vitro, taken before SARS-CoV-2 vaccination. CDR3 nucleotide sequence: TGTGCCAGCAGTGAAGCGGAGCGGCGCACAGATACGCAGTATTTT. It specifies CASSEAERRTDTQYF.